One T cell receptor beta chain is described in this entry. Its antigen is currently not known. Base qualities were left out, and no much larger clone turns up one base away. Counted from cysteine to phenylalanine, this CDR3 has 14 amino acids. The CDR3 DNA has 42 bases and is translated from base 1. V sheds 4 bases and J sheds 9 bases, leaving 17 bases between their ends. CDR1 is given as SGHDT and CDR2 as YYEEEE, both from the germline V gene. The trial excluded patients who had a history of autoimmune disease or who were on systemic immunosuppression. Peripheral blood for TCR sequencing was drawn from every dose cohort at baseline, at cycle 4 day 1 and at cycle 7 day 1. Samples came from an open-label, multicenter, first-in-human phase I dose-escalation trial of ivuxolimab. Adults with locally advanced or metastatic head and neck squamous cell, hepatocellular, melanoma or renal cell carcinoma were enrolled in the trial. CD4+ and CD8+ T cells were sorted separately from peripheral blood before TCR sequencing.

The record originates from a study of OX40 agonist ivuxolimab in advanced cancers. At the level of the whole study: Ivuxolimab was a fully human IgG2 agonistic monoclonal antibody targeting the costimulatory receptor OX40 (CD134). Intravenous ivuxolimab was administered to patients every 2 weeks at six dose levels: 0.01, 0.1, 0.3, 1.5, 3 and 10 mg/kg. Of the approximately 54 patients in dose escalation, some 19 had hepatocellular carcinoma, some 15 had melanoma, 9 had renal cell carcinoma and 9 had head and neck cancer. The dose-escalation cohort was about 83% male with a mean age of approximately 60 years, ranging from about 23 to 85. Prior anti-PD-1, anti-PD-L1 or anti-CTLA-4 therapy was permitted, and checkpoint inhibitors had been received by more than 35% of dose-escalation patients. Partial responses were achieved by three dose-escalation patients, of whom one had hepatocellular carcinoma and two had cutaneous melanoma. Peripheral TCRbeta sequencing aimed to test whether ivuxolimab altered TCR sequence diversity and caused clonal T-cell expansion. The paper reports the monotherapy dose-escalation portion (N of about 50 patients) of the phase I ivuxolimab trial.

The paper's findings and limits, for the study overall: Low levels of normalized T-cell clonal expansion were also shown by some nonresponding patients. After ivuxolimab, CD8+ T cells had more expanded clones than CD4+ T cells on average. At doses of 0.1 to 3.0 mg/kg, clonal expansion of both CD4+ and CD8+ T cells in blood was seen between baseline and week 6. Antigen specificity was not determined for the clonally expanded peripheral T cells. Partial responders in the 0.1-3.0 mg/kg groups had among the lowest normalized peripheral clonal expansion, especially among CD8+ T cells.

Genomic DNA was isolated from the sorted cells so that the TCRbeta CDR3 region could be sequenced. The immunoSEQ Assay was used to sequence the TCRbeta CDR3 regions. In TCRdb, the immuneACCESS table is reduced to in-frame sequences with V and J assigned. These tables do not hold every clone; where another copy was compared, an unresolved V gene accounts for under half, and the others remain unexplained. This sample has about 46,000 clones in its table, and over 75% of those were observed once. The ten largest clones capture 12% of the sample. This TCR derives from an adult with an advanced solid tumor such as melanoma, head and neck, liver or kidney cancer. The material was CD4+ or CD8+ T cells sorted from blood, obtained in a trial of the OX40 agonist ivuxolimab. The chain uses TRBV5-6 and TRBJ2-1; no D gene is confidently identified. The DNA sequence is as follows: TGTGCCAGCAGCCCGACTCCAATCCCCGGTGAGCAGTTCTTC. It translates as CASSPTPIPGEQFF.